Reported below is one TCR beta chain. Its antigen is as yet unknown. The CDR3 extends over 17 amino acids. The ends lost 6 bases at V and 4 bases at J; junction bases unmatched: 8. Germline values: CDR1 LNHDA, CDR2 SQIVND (reference sequence). Repertoires were generated with immunoSEQ multiplex PCR, while TCRdb's copy carries only in-frame clones and drops some. The repertoire holds about 51,000 clones, with roughly 80% as singletons. This specimen comes from a study of PD-1 blockade in mismatch repair-deficient tumors. Regarding the study as a whole: Tumor-resident clones, often absent from pretreatment blood, expanded after pembrolizumab and then contracted.

The material sequenced was peripheral blood, taken roughly 21 weeks after starting pembrolizumab. The rearrangement uses TRBV19 and TRBJ2-2, with 13 bases fitting TRBD2. This sequence originates from an adult with mismatch repair-deficient cancer. In DNA, the CDR3 is TGTGCCAGTAGATGGACTAGCGGGAGACCGGGCACCGGGGAGCTGTTTTTT. Translated, it gives CASRWTSGRPGTGELFF.